The 30 T cell receptor beta chains below were found in one sample sequenced in a study of blood T cell repertoires in COVID-19. Profiling relied on immunoSEQ multiplex PCR, and the TCRdb table lists in-frame clones only, not all of them. The data show around 94,000 clones, approximately 80% seen once. Sequencing input: peripheral blood. Receptors originate from a human donor in a cohort sampled during active COVID-19.

This clone has a handful of counts. The chain carries TRBV5-4 and TRBJ1-2; 7 bases fit TRBD1. Trimming at V came to 3 bases and at J to 4 bases, leaving 9 bases not matched to a gene. There are 15 residues in the CDR3. Germline V gene sequence: CDR1 SGHNT, CDR2 YYREEE (reference sequence). CDR3 amino acids: CASSSAGTAIYGYTF. For the CDR3, the DNA is TGTGCCAGCAGCTCCGCCGGGACAGCTATCTATGGCTACACCTTC.

The DNA of the CDR3 is TGTGCCTGGAACCCGGTTCGCGGGGGATACAATGAGCAGTTCTTC. It codes for CAWNPVRGGYNEQFF. The chain combines TRBV30 with TRBJ2-1; 7 bases are a match to TRBD2. Germline V gene data show CDR1 as GTSNPN and CDR2 as SVGIG (reference sequence). CDR3 size: 15 residues. V dropped 4 bases and J dropped 4; count of bases not matched to a gene: 10.

V gene TRBV5-4 combines with J gene TRBJ2-7; D remains unclear. CDR1 SGHNT and CDR2 YYREEE come from the germline V gene (reference sequence). CDR3 length: 11 residues. Trimming pared 4 bases from V and 4 bases from J, leaving 6 bases between. The CDR3 loop reads CASSNLYEQYF. CDR3 in DNA: TGTGCCAGCAGCAACTTATACGAGCAGTACTTC. Full variable domain (remainder filled in from reference TRBV5-4 and TRBJ2-7): ETGVTQSPTHLIKTRGQQVTLRCSSQSGHNTVSWYQQALGQGPQFIFQYYREEENGRGNFPPRFSGLQFPNYSSELNVNALELDDSALYLCASSNLYEQYFGPGTRLTVT.

This clone was counted a single time. The chain carries TRBV6-5 and TRBJ1-3; the match to TRBD1 covers 9 bases. Germline lookup yields CDR1 MNHEY and CDR2 SVGAGI. The CDR3 contains 15 residues. Unmatched junction bases numbered 3, after V lost 6 bases and J lost 0 bases. The CDR3 loop reads CASRDRGVSGNTIYF. CDR3 nucleotide sequence: TGTGCCAGCAGGGACAGGGGAGTCTCTGGAAACACCATATATTTT.

The V and J genes are TRBV5-4 and TRBJ2-6; D unclear. The CDR3 covers 15 residues. Trimming removed 0 bases at V and 1 base at J, with 5 bases between. CDR1 and CDR2 from the germline V gene are SGHNT and YYREEE (reference sequence). The CDR3 sequence: CASSLASSGANVLTF. In DNA, the CDR3 is TGTGCCAGCAGCTTGGCCAGTTCTGGGGCCAACGTCCTGACTTTC.

The rearrangement links TRBV5-3 to TRBJ2-2, with D tentatively TRBD1 (6 bases). Being an ORF, TRBV5-3 has a function that is uncertain. V shed 0 bases and J shed 0 bases, with 12 bases lying between them. The CDR3 has 17 amino acids. The CDR3 loop is CARSLGPRTANTGELFF. The CDR3 bases are TGTGCCAGAAGCTTGGGCCCCAGGACAGCGAACACCGGGGAGCTGTTTTTT.

The chain uses TRBV5-4 and TRBJ2-5, with 8 bases fitting TRBD1. V gave up 4 bases and J gave up 5 bases; unmatched junction bases: 10. The CDR3 length is 15 residues. The germline gives CDR1 SGHNT, CDR2 YYREEE (reference sequence). The CDR3 spells CASSKNPGGRETQYF. As DNA, the CDR3 is TGTGCCAGCAGCAAAAACCCAGGGGGCAGGGAGACCCAGTACTTC.

The rearrangement uses TRBV5-1 and TRBJ2-7; 10 bases agree with TRBD1. The ends lost 0 bases at V and 3 bases at J; junction bases unmatched: 12. The CDR3 spans 18 residues. Germline V gene data show CDR1 as SGHRS and CDR2 as YFSETQ. CDR3 sequence: CASSLGVVGTGVNYEQYF. The DNA of the CDR3 is TGCGCCAGCAGCTTGGGGGTAGTAGGGACAGGGGTCAACTACGAGCAGTACTTC.

CDR3 bases: TGTGCCAGCAGCTTGGGAGGCCGGGGAATTTCCTACGAGCAGTACTTC. This codes for CASSLGGRGISYEQYF. The V and J genes are TRBV5-6 and TRBJ2-7, with D possibly matching TRBD2 (5 bases). The CDR3 sequence is 16 residues long. V was cut by 0 bases and J by 1 base, with 14 bases left in between. CDR1 SGHDT and CDR2 YYEEEE come from the germline V gene.

The V gene is TRBV6-2 or TRBV6-3, the J gene TRBJ2-1; 13 nucleotides align to TRBD2. The germline CDR1 and CDR2 sequences are MNHEY and SVGEGT. V lost 2 bases to trimming and J lost 4 bases; unmatched junction nucleotides: 8. The CDR3 loop spans 18 amino acids. The CDR3 reads CASSYTGLAGAIYNEQFF. CDR3 DNA sequence: TGTGCCAGCAGTTACACCGGACTAGCGGGGGCTATATACAATGAGCAGTTCTTC.

This clone was seen a single time. This chain joins TRBV19 and TRBJ2-3; D not resolved. Germline CDR1 reads LNHDA; CDR2 reads SQIVND (reference sequence). This CDR3 region has 13 residues. V gave up 4 bases and J gave up 2 bases, with 7 bases separating them. For the CDR3, the DNA is TGTGCCAGTAGTAACAGAGACACAGATACGCAGTATTTT. Translated: CASSNRDTDTQYF.

This chain joins TRBV5-1 and TRBJ1-1; no clear D. This CDR3 region has 15 residues. Germline lookup yields CDR1 SGHRS and CDR2 YFSETQ. Trimming shortened V by 0 bases and J by 5 bases, and 14 bases separated the two germline ends. The chain's CDR3 is CASSLVFGFGTEAFF. The CDR3 DNA sequence: TGCGCCAGCAGCTTGGTGTTCGGGTTTGGGACTGAAGCTTTCTTT.

J is TRBJ1-2 and V is TRBV7-2; D is unclear. The germline V gene has CDR1 SGHTA and CDR2 FQGNSA. V was cut by 1 base and J by 5 bases, with 5 bases left in between. The CDR3 runs 12 residues. The CDR3, as DNA: TGTGCCAGCAGCTTAGGTCGGTATGGCTACACCTTC. As protein: CASSLGRYGYTF.

The V call is TRBV2, the J call TRBJ2-4; TRBD2 matches at 7 bases. The CDR3 is 12 amino acids. The germline V gene encodes CDR1 SNHLY and CDR2 FYNNEI. With V trimmed by 6 bases and J by 14 bases, 10 bases remained unmatched. The CDR3 region has the DNA TGTGCCAGCAGCCTAGGACTGGGGGGGAAGTACTTC. This sequence encodes CASSLGLGGKYF.

This rearrangement joins TRBV5-4 to TRBJ2-1; 7 nucleotides align to TRBD2. This CDR3 region has 15 residues. The junction had 3 bases not matched to a gene; V was cut back by 3 bases and J by 0 bases. CDR1 and CDR2 (germline): SGHNT, YYREEE (reference sequence). The CDR3 reads CASSSGGISYNEQFF. The CDR3 nucleotides are TGTGCCAGCAGCTCCGGGGGGATCTCCTACAATGAGCAGTTCTTC. Based on the CDR3 plus reference TRBV5-4 and TRBJ2-1, the full variable domain is ETGVTQSPTHLIKTRGQQVTLRCSSQSGHNTVSWYQQALGQGPQFIFQYYREEENGRGNFPPRFSGLQFPNYSSELNVNALELDDSALYLCASSSGGISYNEQFFGPGTRLTVL.

The J gene is TRBJ1-2, the V gene TRBV6-1; D unresolved. The CDR3 is 14 amino acids. The germline V and J ends were trimmed by 2 bases and 4 bases, with 11 bases remaining between them. CDR1 is MNHNS and CDR2 is SASEGT in the germline V gene. In DNA form, the CDR3 reads TGTGCCAGCAGTGAACAAACAAATATCTATGGCTACACCTTC. Its translation: CASSEQTNIYGYTF.

This clone showed up just a few times. The CDR3 DNA is TGTGCCAGCAGTGGGCAGGCCGTGAACACTGAAGCTTTCTTT. This gives the protein CASSGQAVNTEAFF. This sequence joins TRBV6-2 or TRBV6-3 and TRBJ1-1; D remains unclear. Trimming pared 5 bases from V and 0 bases from J, leaving 10 bases between. CDR3 length: 14 residues. The V gene's germline CDR1 is MNHEY and CDR2 SVGEGT.

The V call is TRBV28, the J call TRBJ1-5, with a tentative D call TRBD1 (6 bases). V gave up 0 bases and J gave up 7 bases, with 10 bases separating them. The CDR3 sequence is 14 residues long. The germline gives CDR1 MDHEN, CDR2 SYDVKM. This CDR3 is CASSLWGAEQPQHF. The DNA for the CDR3 is TGTGCCAGCAGTTTATGGGGGGCGGAGCAGCCCCAGCATTTT.

The gene calls are TRBV24-1 and TRBJ2-3; 8 bases are a match to TRBD1. The germline V gene encodes CDR1 KGHDR and CDR2 SFDVKD. V gave up 2 bases and J gave up 1 base; unmatched junction bases: 7. The CDR3 is made up of 17 amino acids. The chain's CDR3 is CATSDSGTGWGTDTQYF. The CDR3 bases are TGTGCCACCAGTGATTCAGGGACAGGATGGGGCACAGATACGCAGTATTTT.

The gene calls are TRBV4-1 and TRBJ2-1, with TRBD2 matching 9 bases. CDR3 length: 15 amino acids. V trimming: 6 bases; J trimming: 2 bases; junction bases outside the gene matches: 5. Looked up from germline, CDR1 is MGHRA and CDR2 is YSYEKL. CDR3 amino acids: CASSSSGGPYNEQFF. The CDR3, as DNA: TGCGCCAGCAGTTCAAGCGGGGGGCCCTACAATGAGCAGTTCTTC.

CDR3 coding DNA: TGTGCCACCAGCTATCAGGGCGGGGGACAAGAGACCCAGTACTTC. This gives the protein CATSYQGGGQETQYF. The rearrangement uses TRBV15 and TRBJ2-5, with 7 bases lining up with TRBD2. Germline CDR1 and CDR2: LNHNV and YYDKDF (reference sequence). J gave up 2 bases and V 5 bases, and 8 bases lay outside the gene matches. This CDR3 is built from 15 residues.

The chain is built from TRBV15 and TRBJ2-1; D call uncertain. The V gene lost 0 bases and the J gene lost 0 bases, with 6 bases spanning the gap. CDR1 LNHNV and CDR2 YYDKDF come from the germline V gene (reference sequence). CDR3 length equals 15 residues. The CDR3 DNA reads TGTGCCACCAGCAGAGACCCCAGCTCCTACAATGAGCAGTTCTTC. Its protein is CATSRDPSSYNEQFF.

V gene TRBV7-2 combines with J gene TRBJ1-2, with 10 bases that match TRBD1. Per the germline V gene, CDR1 is SGHTA and CDR2 is FQGNSA. CDR3 length equals 14 residues. V lost 5 bases, J lost 5 bases, and 5 bases stayed unmatched. CDR3 nucleotides: TGTGCCAGCAGCCCCCCGGGACAGGGGTATGGCTACACCTTC. It specifies CASSPPGQGYGYTF. Full variable domain (outside the CDR3, taken from reference TRBV7-2 and TRBJ1-2): GAGVSQSPSNKVTEKGKDVELRCDPISGHTALYWYRQSLGQGLEFLIYFQGNSAPDKSGLPSDRFSAERTGGSVSTLTIQRTQQEDSAVYLCASSPPGQGYGYTFGSGTRLTVV.

The chain joins TRBV6-5 to TRBJ1-6, with D unclear. The germline V gene encodes CDR1 MNHEY and CDR2 SVGAGI. This CDR3 spans 15 amino acids. Trimming took 7 bases from V and 6 from J, leaving 16 bases between them. The CDR3 coding sequence is TGTGCCAGCAATATCCGGGAGTCCATTAATTCACCCCTCCACTTT. Translated: CASNIRESINSPLHF.

This chain joins TRBV7-2 and TRBJ1-1, with D possibly matching TRBD1 (5 bases). Germline CDR1 reads SGHTA; CDR2 reads FQGNSA. The CDR3 extends over 16 amino acids. Trimming shortened V by 3 bases and J by 1 base, and 15 bases separated the two germline ends. The CDR3 DNA follows: TGTGCCAGCAGCTTGGCCATTGACAGAGCGAACACTGAAGCTTTCTTT. Translated: CASSLAIDRANTEAFF.

The chain joins TRBV10-3 to TRBJ1-4; 9 nucleotides line up with TRBD1. J lost 7 bases, V lost 1 base, and 4 bases had no gene match. Germline V CDR1 and CDR2: ENHRY, SYGVKD. There are 15 residues in the CDR3. CDR3 amino acids: CAISEWGQGSEKLFF. CDR3 nucleotides: TGTGCCATCAGTGAGTGGGGACAGGGAAGTGAAAAACTGTTTTTT.

V gene TRBV28 combines with J gene TRBJ1-1, with D unresolved. The CDR3 runs to 12 residues. Germline V gives CDR1 MDHEN, CDR2 SYDVKM. Trimming took off 6 bases at V and 3 bases at J, with 8 bases between the two ends. CDR3 amino acids: CASSLFDTEAFF. DNA for the CDR3: TGTGCCAGCAGCCTTTTCGACACTGAAGCTTTCTTT.

This rearrangement joins TRBV20-1 to TRBJ1-1; no clear D. Germline V lookup: CDR1 DFQATT, CDR2 SNEGSKA (reference sequence). The CDR3 covers 11 residues. V was shortened by 6 bases and J by 2 bases, with 7 bases between the two germline ends. CDR3 amino acids: CSAPYNTEAFF. The CDR3 DNA follows: TGCAGTGCCCCTTATAACACTGAAGCTTTCTTT.

This clone was recorded only once. The V call is TRBV19, the J call TRBJ2-2; perhaps TRBD2 as D (6 bases). The V and J ends lost 5 bases and 2 bases respectively, with 12 bases between them. The CDR3 is made up of 15 amino acids. Germline loops: CDR1 LNHDA, CDR2 SQIVND (reference sequence). The CDR3 spells CASSAGTVNTGELFF. CDR3 DNA: TGTGCCAGTAGTGCCGGGACTGTAAACACCGGGGAGCTGTTTTTT.

The sample holds a few counts of this clone. The chain employs TRBV7-2 and TRBJ2-2; 7 bases are a match to TRBD1. The CDR3 has 13 amino acids. The trim removed 4 bases at V and 6 bases at J, leaving 2 bases unmatched. From germline, CDR1 is SGHTA and CDR2 FQGNSA. The CDR3 DNA is TGTGCCAGCAGCTACCAGGGGGCCGGGGAGCTGTTTTTT. Protein sequence: CASSYQGAGELFF.